These 20 T cell receptor beta chains were sequenced from one sample in a study of OX40 agonist ivuxolimab in advanced cancers. Measured with immunoSEQ multiplex PCR; TCRdb has only the in-frame clones, and not every one. The sample carries approximately 44,000 clones, around 86% recorded once. Sequencing used CD4+ or CD8+ T cells sorted from blood, obtained in a trial of the OX40 agonist ivuxolimab. Receptor source: an adult with an advanced solid tumor such as melanoma, head and neck, liver or kidney cancer.

The rearrangement links TRBV2 to TRBJ1-5; D possibly corresponds to TRBD1 (5 bases). V was cut by 6 bases and J by 2 bases, with 14 bases left in between. The CDR3 has 15 amino acids. Germline CDR1 and CDR2: SNHLY and FYNNEI. In nucleotides, the CDR3 is TGTGCCAGCAGGAGGAACCGAGGGGGCAATCAGCCCCAGCATTTT. Protein product: CASRRNRGGNQPQHF.

The table lists this clone with a count of one. The gene calls are TRBV23-1 and TRBJ2-7, with TRBD1 identical over 11 bases. TRBV23-1 is labeled an ORF, and its function is uncertain. J was trimmed by 6 bases and V by 1 base; bases with no gene match: 5. The CDR3 has 15 residues. The CDR3, as DNA: TGCGCCAGCAGTCAATGGCGGACAGGGGGCTTCGAGCAGTACTTC. As protein: CASSQWRTGGFEQYF.

V usage is TRBV5-6 and J usage is TRBJ1-1; TRBD1 matches 7 bases. The V gene end was trimmed by 1 base and the J gene end by 11 bases; junction bases not matched to a gene: 14. Per germline, CDR1 SGHDT and CDR2 YYEEEE. The CDR3 is 15 residues long. The CDR3 reads CASSLRTAGGLGAFF. The CDR3 coding sequence is TGTGCCAGCAGCTTGAGGACGGCAGGGGGATTGGGGGCTTTCTTT.

This clone was seen just once. The chain combines TRBV5-1 with TRBJ2-2; D is unresolved. This CDR3 region has 17 residues. The V gene's germline CDR1 is SGHRS and CDR2 YFSETQ. Trimming took 0 bases from V and 7 from J, leaving 19 bases between them. CDR3 coding DNA: TGCGCCAGCAGCTTGGTACCAGCTACGCTCTATCTCGGGGAGCTGTTTTTT. Translated: CASSLVPATLYLGELFF. Complete variable domain (other parts from reference TRBV5-1 and TRBJ2-2): KAGVTQTPRYLIKTRGQQVTLSCSPISGHRSVSWYQQTPGQGLQFLFEYFSETQRNKGNFPGRFSGRQFSNSRSEMNVSTLELGDSALYLCASSLVPATLYLGELFFGEGSRLTVL.

The CDR3: CASSGGQDTDTQYF. DNA for the CDR3: TGTGCCAGCAGTGGGGGACAGGACACAGATACGCAGTATTTT. This chain links TRBV28 with TRBJ2-3, with 8 bases aligning to TRBD1. CDR1 MDHEN and CDR2 SYDVKM come from the germline V gene. The junction had 3 bases not matched to a gene; V was cut back by 5 bases and J by 2 bases. The CDR3 has 14 residues.

The gene calls are TRBV29-1 and TRBJ2-1; the D is unclear. V was trimmed by 8 bases and J by 5 bases, leaving 16 bases between them. Germline-derived CDR1 and CDR2 are SQVTM and ANQGSEA. The CDR3 spans 13 residues. CDR3 sequence reads: CSSFFDPDNEQFF. CDR3 DNA sequence: TGCAGCTCATTCTTTGACCCAGACAATGAGCAGTTCTTC.

The rearrangement uses TRBV15 and TRBJ1-1; maybe TRBD1 (6 bases). Trimming took off 3 bases at V and 5 bases at J, with 16 bases between the two ends. This CDR3 region has 15 residues. CDR1 and CDR2 (germline): LNHNV, YYDKDF (reference sequence). CDR3 in DNA: TGTGCCACCAGCAGTGGGGGCAGGGGCACGACTGAAGCTTTCTTT. Translation gives CATSSGGRGTTEAFF.

The chain has TRBV6-1 and TRBJ2-7; 8 bases agree with TRBD1. The CDR3 is 13 residues long. The ends lost 8 bases at V and 1 base at J; junction bases unmatched: 4. CDR1 and CDR2 (germline): MNHNS, SASEGT. The CDR3 bases are TGTGCCAGCCGGACAGGGCGTTCCTACGAGCAGTACTTC. Protein product: CASRTGRSYEQYF.

The rearrangement joins TRBV2 to TRBJ1-6, with TRBD1 matching 7 bases. This CDR3 has 14 residues. Trimming took 6 bases from V and 10 from J; bases not matched to a gene: 9. Germline V gene data show CDR1 as SNHLY and CDR2 as FYNNEI. This CDR3 reads CASSEQGRYSPLHF. The DNA for the CDR3 is TGTGCCAGCAGCGAACAGGGGCGCTACTCACCCCTCCACTTT. Filled out from reference TRBV2 and TRBJ1-6, the complete variable domain reads EPEVTQTPSHQVTQMGQEVILRCVPISNHLYFYWYRQILGQKVEFLVSFYNNEISEKSEIFDDQFSVERPDGSNFTLKIRSTKLEDSAMYFCASSEQGRYSPLHFGNGTRLTVT.

The chain recombines TRBV7-2 with TRBJ2-1; D is uncertain. The CDR3 contains 13 residues. V gave up 5 bases and J gave up 2 bases, with 7 bases separating them. Germline V gene data show CDR1 as SGHTA and CDR2 as FQGNSA. The CDR3 reads CASSPQTYNEQFF. CDR3 sequence (DNA): TGTGCCAGCAGCCCCCAAACCTACAATGAGCAGTTCTTC.

The rearrangement links TRBV7-9 to TRBJ1-2; TRBD1 might be the D (6 bases). The germline V gene encodes CDR1 SEHNR and CDR2 FQNEAQ (reference sequence). V was pared by 5 bases and J by 0 bases, with 16 bases between. The CDR3 runs to 16 residues. The CDR3: CASSQQGGISNYGYTF. DNA for the CDR3: TGTGCCAGCAGCCAACAAGGGGGGATTTCTAACTATGGCTACACCTTC.

The J gene is TRBJ2-2, the V gene TRBV7-9; D call uncertain. The CDR3 has 15 amino acids. V lost 2 bases, J lost 7 bases, and 14 bases lay in between. CDR1 SEHNR and CDR2 FQNEAQ come from the germline V gene (reference sequence). The CDR3 DNA is TGTGCCAGCAGCTTATCCGCACAGATAGGCGGGGAGCTGTTTTTT. Amino acid sequence: CASSLSAQIGGELFF.

This chain links TRBV7-8 with TRBJ2-1, with 11 bases fitting TRBD2. V lost 7 bases to trimming and J lost 5 bases; unmatched junction nucleotides: 7. The germline gives CDR1 SGHVS, CDR2 FQNEAQ. The CDR3 covers 15 residues. CDR3: CASNIKLAGDNEQFF. CDR3 sequence (DNA): TGTGCCAGCAACATAAAACTAGCGGGAGACAATGAGCAGTTCTTC.

This sequence joins TRBV10-3 and TRBJ2-3; 8 bases agree with TRBD2. V gave up 8 bases and J gave up 2 bases; unmatched junction bases: 6. CDR3 length: 14 residues. Germline V CDR1 and CDR2: ENHRY, SYGVKD. The CDR3, as DNA: TGTGCCATCGCGTCGGGAGGGGACACAGATACGCAGTATTTT. Amino acids: CAIASGGDTDTQYF.

The genes are TRBV4-3 and TRBJ2-3; TRBD1 matches at 8 bases. The CDR3 is made up of 16 amino acids. Germline values: CDR1 LGHNA, CDR2 YSLEER. Trimming at V came to 4 bases and at J to 3 bases, leaving 9 bases not matched to a gene. The CDR3 is CASSPRTGFGTDTQYF. Here the CDR3 DNA reads TGCGCCAGCAGCCCCCGGACAGGGTTTGGGACAGATACGCAGTATTTT.

The chain carries TRBV28 and TRBJ2-1, with 14 positions matching TRBD2. This CDR3 has 15 residues. Trimming removed 5 bases from V and 6 bases from J; junction bases left unmatched: 3. Germline CDR1 MDHEN, CDR2 SYDVKM. The CDR3 here is CASSPGTSGSNEQFF. The CDR3 DNA follows: TGTGCCAGCAGTCCCGGGACTAGCGGGAGCAATGAGCAGTTCTTC. Based on the CDR3 plus reference TRBV28 and TRBJ2-1, the full variable domain is DVKVTQSSRYLVKRTGEKVFLECVQDMDHENMFWYRQDPGLGLRLIYFSYDVKMKEKGDIPEGYSVSREKKERFSLILESASTNQTSMYLCASSPGTSGSNEQFFGPGTRLTVL.

The V and J genes are TRBV30 and TRBJ1-4; no clear D. The V end was cut by 0 bases, the J end by 4 bases, with 9 bases between. The germline CDR1 and CDR2 sequences are GTSNPN and SVGIG (reference sequence). CDR3 size: 14 residues. The CDR3 coding sequence is TGTGCCTGGAGTGTTCGACGGAATAATGAAAAACTGTTTTTT. Translated: CAWSVRRNNEKLFF.

J is TRBJ1-6 and V is TRBV19; D possibly corresponds to TRBD1 (5 bases). CDR1 and CDR2 (germline): LNHDA, SQIVND (reference sequence). The CDR3 is made up of 15 amino acids. Trimming pared 6 bases from V and 9 bases from J, leaving 18 bases between. CDR3 nucleotides: TGTGCCAGTAGACGATGGGGCGCCCTGGGTTCACCCCTCCACTTT. It specifies CASRRWGALGSPLHF.

The chain has TRBV7-8 and TRBJ2-1, with 7 nucleotides matching TRBD2. Germline V gene data show CDR1 as SGHVS and CDR2 as FQNEAQ. The CDR3 length is 13 residues. Trimming at V came to 5 bases and at J to 5 bases, leaving 3 bases not matched to a gene. The CDR3 spells CASSAREDNEQFF. The CDR3, as DNA: TGTGCCAGCAGCGCCCGGGAGGACAATGAGCAGTTCTTC.

The chain's CDR3 is CASSDRFGEDQPQHF. CDR3 bases: TGTGCCAGCTCAGACCGCTTTGGGGAGGATCAGCCCCAGCATTTT. V gene TRBV18 combines with J gene TRBJ1-5; D is unresolved. Between the trimmed V and J ends, which lost 5 bases and 5 bases, there was a span of 16 bases. The CDR3 length is 15 residues. Germline V gene lookup returns CDR1 KGHSH and CDR2 LQKENI.